This paragraph covers one TCR beta chain sequence. The entry originates in a study of cytomegalovirus exposure and HLA in healthy donors. This CDR3 is 14 amino acids long. Germline CDR1 is MNHEY and CDR2 is SVGAGI. The V and J ends lost 0 bases and 0 bases respectively, with 5 bases between them. PCR primers comprised 60 Vbeta and 13 Jbeta primers. Some clones are missing from TCRdb's copy, which holds only in-frame ones; the method was immunoSEQ multiplex PCR. The top ten hold roughly 3.7% of the sample, which has some 120,000 clones, about 80% seen once. This clonotype was obtained from a middle-aged woman in good health and CMV-seropositive. Material for sequencing was PBMCs. The chain employs TRBV6-5 and TRBJ1-1; D gene ambiguous. This chain's CDR3 is CASSYSTMNTEAFF. The CDR3, as DNA: TGTGCCAGCAGTTACTCCACTATGAACACTGAAGCTTTCTTT.